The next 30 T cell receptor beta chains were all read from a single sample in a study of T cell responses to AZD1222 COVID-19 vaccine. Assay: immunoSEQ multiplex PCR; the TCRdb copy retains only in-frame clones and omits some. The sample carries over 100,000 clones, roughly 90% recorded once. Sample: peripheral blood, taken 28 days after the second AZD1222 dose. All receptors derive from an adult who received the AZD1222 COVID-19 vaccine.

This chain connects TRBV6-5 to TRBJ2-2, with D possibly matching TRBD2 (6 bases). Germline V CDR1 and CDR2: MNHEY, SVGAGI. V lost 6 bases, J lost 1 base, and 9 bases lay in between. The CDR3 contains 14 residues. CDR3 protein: CASRRLGNTGELFF. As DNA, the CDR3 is TGTGCCAGCAGGAGACTAGGGAACACCGGGGAGCTGTTTTTT.

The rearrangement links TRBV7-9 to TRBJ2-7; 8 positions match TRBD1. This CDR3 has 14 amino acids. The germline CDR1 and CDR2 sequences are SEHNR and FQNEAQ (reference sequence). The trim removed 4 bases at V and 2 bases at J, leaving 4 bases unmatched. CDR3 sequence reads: CASSSDRVTYEQYF. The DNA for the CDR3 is TGTGCCAGCAGCTCGGACAGGGTCACCTACGAGCAGTACTTC.

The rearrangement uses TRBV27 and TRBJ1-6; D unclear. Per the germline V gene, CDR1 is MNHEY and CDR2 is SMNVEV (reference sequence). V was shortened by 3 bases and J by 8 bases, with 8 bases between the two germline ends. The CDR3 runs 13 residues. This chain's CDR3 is CASSFLRDSPLHF. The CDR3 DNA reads TGTGCCAGCAGTTTTCTTCGGGATTCACCCCTCCACTTT.

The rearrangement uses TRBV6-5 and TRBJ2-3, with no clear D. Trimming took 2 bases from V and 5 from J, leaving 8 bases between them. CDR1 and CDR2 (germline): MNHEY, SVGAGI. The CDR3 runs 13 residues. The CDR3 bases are TGTGCCAGCAGTTACCCCCCGATAGATACGCAGTATTTT. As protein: CASSYPPIDTQYF.

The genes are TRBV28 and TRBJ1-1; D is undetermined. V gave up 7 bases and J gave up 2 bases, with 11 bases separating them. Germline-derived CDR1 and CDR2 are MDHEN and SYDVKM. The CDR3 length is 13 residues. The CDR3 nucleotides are TGTGCCAGCATTCTGGCAGCCAACACTGAAGCTTTCTTT. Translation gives CASILAANTEAFF. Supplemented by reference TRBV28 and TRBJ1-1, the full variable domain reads DVKVTQSSRYLVKRTGEKVFLECVQDMDHENMFWYRQDPGLGLRLIYFSYDVKMKEKGDIPEGYSVSREKKERFSLILESASTNQTSMYLCASILAANTEAFFGQGTRLTVV.

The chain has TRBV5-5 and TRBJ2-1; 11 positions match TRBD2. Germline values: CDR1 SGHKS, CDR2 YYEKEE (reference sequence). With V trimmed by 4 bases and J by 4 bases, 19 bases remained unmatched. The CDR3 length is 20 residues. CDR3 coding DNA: TGTGCCAGCAGCCCGCTCGAGGGGGGACTCGGGACTAGCGGATACAATGAGCAGTTCTTC. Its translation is CASSPLEGGLGTSGYNEQFF.

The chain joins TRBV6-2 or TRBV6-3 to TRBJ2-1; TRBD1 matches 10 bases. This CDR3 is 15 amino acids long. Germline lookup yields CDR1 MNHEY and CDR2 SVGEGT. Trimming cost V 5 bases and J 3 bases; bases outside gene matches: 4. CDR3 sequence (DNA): TGTGCCAGCAGTCGGACAGGGGGTGGCTACAATGAGCAGTTCTTC. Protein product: CASSRTGGGYNEQFF.

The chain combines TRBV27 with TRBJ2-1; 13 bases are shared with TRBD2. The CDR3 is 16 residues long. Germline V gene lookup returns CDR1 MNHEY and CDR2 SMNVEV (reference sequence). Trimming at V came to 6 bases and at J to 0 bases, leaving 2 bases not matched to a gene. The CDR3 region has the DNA TGTGCCAGCAGCAGGACTAGCGGGAGCTCCTACAATGAGCAGTTCTTC. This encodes CASSRTSGSSYNEQFF.

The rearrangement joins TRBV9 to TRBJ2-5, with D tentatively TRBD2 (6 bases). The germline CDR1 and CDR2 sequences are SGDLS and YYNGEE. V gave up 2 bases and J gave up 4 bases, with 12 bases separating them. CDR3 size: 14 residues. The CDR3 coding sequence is TGTGCCAGCAGCGTCGGCGGGACCGGAGAGACCCAGTACTTC. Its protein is CASSVGGTGETQYF. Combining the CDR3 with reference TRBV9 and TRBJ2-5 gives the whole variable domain DSGVTQTPKHLITATGQRVTLRCSPRSGDLSVYWYQQSLDQGLQFLIQYYNGEERAKGNILERFSAQQFPDLHSELNLSSLELGDSALYFCASSVGGTGETQYFGPGTRLLVL.

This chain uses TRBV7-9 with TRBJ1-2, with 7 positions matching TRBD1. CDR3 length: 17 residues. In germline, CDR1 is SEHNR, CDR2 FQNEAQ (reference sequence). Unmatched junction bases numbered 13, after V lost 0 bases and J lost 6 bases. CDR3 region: CASSLALSGGELNGYTF. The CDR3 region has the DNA TGTGCCAGCAGCTTAGCGCTCTCAGGGGGAGAGCTTAATGGCTACACCTTC.

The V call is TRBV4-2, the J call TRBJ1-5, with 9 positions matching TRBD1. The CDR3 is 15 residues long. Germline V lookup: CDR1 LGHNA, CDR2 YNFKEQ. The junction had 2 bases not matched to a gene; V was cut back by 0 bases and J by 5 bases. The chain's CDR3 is CASSQDGTGYQPQHF. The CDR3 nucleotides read TGTGCCAGCAGCCAAGACGGGACAGGGTATCAGCCCCAGCATTTT.

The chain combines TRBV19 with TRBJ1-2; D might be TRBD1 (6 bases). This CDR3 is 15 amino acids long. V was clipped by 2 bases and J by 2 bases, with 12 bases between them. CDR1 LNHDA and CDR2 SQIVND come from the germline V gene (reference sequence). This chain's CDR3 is CASSISRGGNYGYTF. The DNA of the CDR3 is TGTGCCAGTAGTATATCCAGGGGCGGCAACTATGGCTACACCTTC.

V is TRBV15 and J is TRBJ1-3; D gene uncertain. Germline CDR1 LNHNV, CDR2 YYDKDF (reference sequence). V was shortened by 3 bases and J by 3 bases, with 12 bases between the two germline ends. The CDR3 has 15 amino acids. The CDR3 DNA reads TGTGCCACCAGCAGGGATCTCAAAGTTGGAAACACCATATATTTT. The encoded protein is CATSRDLKVGNTIYF.

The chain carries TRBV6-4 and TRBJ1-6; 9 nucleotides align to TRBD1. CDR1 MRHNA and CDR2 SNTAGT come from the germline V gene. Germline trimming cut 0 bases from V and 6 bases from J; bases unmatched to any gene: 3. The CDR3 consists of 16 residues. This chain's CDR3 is CASSDSPGQGNSPLHF. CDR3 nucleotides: TGTGCCAGCAGTGACTCGCCGGGACAGGGTAATTCACCCCTCCACTTT.

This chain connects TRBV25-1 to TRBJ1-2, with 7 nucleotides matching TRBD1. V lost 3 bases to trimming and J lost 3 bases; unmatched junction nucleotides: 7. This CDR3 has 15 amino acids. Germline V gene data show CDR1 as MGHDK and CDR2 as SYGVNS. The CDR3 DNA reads TGTGCCAGCAGTGAGGTAGGAGGGGGCCACTATGGCTACACCTTC. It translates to CASSEVGGGHYGYTF.

The CDR3 sequence: CASSGRDTSGNTIYF. CDR3 in DNA: TGTGCCAGCAGCGGCAGGGATACCTCTGGAAACACCATATATTTT. The chain joins TRBV5-6 to TRBJ1-3; perhaps TRBD1 as D (5 bases). In germline, CDR1 is SGHDT, CDR2 YYEEEE. The CDR3 runs 15 residues. V lost 4 bases and J 0 bases, leaving 11 bases between the germline ends. The full variable domain, its missing parts supplied by reference TRBV5-6 and TRBJ1-3, is DAGVTQSPTHLIKTRGQQVTLRCSPKSGHDTVSWYQQALGQGPQFIFQYYEEEERQRGNFPDRFSGHQFPNYSSELNVNALLLGDSALYLCASSGRDTSGNTIYFGEGSWLTVV.

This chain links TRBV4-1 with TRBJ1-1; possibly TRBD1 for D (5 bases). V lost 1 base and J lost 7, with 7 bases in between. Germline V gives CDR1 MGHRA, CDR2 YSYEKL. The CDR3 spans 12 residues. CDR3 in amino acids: CASSQGGLEAFF. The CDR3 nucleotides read TGCGCCAGCAGCCAAGGGGGACTTGAAGCTTTCTTT.

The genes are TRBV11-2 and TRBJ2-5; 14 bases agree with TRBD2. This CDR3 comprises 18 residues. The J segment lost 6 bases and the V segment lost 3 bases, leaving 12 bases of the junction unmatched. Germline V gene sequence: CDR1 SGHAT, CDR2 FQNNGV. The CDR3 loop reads CASSLTRRTSGGWQTQYF. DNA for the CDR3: TGTGCCAGCAGCTTGACCAGACGGACTAGCGGGGGGTGGCAGACCCAGTACTTC.

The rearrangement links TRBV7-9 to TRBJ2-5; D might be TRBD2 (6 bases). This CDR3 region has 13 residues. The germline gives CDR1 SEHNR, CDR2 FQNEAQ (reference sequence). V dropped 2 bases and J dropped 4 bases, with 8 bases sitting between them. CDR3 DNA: TGTGCCAGCAGCTTATTCGGGAGAGAGACCCAGTACTTC. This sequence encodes CASSLFGRETQYF.

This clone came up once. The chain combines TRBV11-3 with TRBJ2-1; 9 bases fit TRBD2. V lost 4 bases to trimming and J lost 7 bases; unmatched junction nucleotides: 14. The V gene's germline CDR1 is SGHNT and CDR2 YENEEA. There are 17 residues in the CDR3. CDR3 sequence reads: CASSSGEGREGANEQFF. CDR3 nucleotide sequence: TGTGCCAGCAGCTCGGGAGAGGGGCGGGAGGGCGCGAATGAGCAGTTCTTC.

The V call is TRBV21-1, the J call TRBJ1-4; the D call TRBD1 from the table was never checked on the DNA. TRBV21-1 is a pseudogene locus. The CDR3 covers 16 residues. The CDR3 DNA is TGTGCCAGCAGCACCCGCGACAGGGAAAGGGATGAAAAACTGTTTTTT. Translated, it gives CASSTRDRERDEKLFF.

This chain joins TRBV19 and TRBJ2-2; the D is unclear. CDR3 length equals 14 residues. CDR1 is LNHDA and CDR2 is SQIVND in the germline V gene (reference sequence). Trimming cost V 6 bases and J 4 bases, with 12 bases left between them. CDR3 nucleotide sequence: TGTGCCAGTAGCCTTTCACTGGGCACCGGGGAGCTGTTTTTT. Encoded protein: CASSLSLGTGELFF.

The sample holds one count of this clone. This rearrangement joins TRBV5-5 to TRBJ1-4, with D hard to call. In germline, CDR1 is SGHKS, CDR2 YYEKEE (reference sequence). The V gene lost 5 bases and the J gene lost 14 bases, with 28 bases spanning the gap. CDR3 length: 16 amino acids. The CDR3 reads CASSFAEAGAPEGLFF. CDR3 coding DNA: TGTGCCAGCAGTTTTGCCGAGGCAGGTGCCCCCGAAGGGCTGTTTTTT.

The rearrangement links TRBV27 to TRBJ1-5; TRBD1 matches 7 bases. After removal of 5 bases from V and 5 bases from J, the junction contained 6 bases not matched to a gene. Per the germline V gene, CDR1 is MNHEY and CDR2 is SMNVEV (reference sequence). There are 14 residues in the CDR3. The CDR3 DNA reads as TGTGCCAGCAGTCCCCGGACAGGCGATCAGCCCCAGCATTTT. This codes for CASSPRTGDQPQHF.

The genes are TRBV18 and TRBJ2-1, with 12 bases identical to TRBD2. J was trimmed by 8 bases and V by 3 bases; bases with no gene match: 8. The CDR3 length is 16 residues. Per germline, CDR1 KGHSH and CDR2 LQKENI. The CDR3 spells CASSPPSGRAAHEQFF. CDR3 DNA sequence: TGTGCCAGCTCACCGCCTAGCGGGAGGGCCGCGCATGAGCAGTTCTTC. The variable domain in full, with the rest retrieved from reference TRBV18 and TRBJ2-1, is NAGVMQNPRHLVRRRGQEARLRCSPMKGHSHVYWYRQLPEEGLKFMVYLQKENIIDESGMPKERFSAEFPKEGPSILRIQQVVRGDSAAYFCASSPPSGRAAHEQFFGPGTRLTVL.

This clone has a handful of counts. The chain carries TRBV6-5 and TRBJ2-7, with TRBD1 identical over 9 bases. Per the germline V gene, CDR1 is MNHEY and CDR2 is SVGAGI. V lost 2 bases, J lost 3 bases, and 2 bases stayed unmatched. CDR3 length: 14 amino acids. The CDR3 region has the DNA TGTGCCAGCAGTTACCTGGGACAGGGCTACGAGCAGTACTTC. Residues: CASSYLGQGYEQYF.

This chain's CDR3 is CASSYMTGDRGYTF. In nucleotides, the CDR3 is TGTGCCAGCAGCTACATGACAGGGGACCGCGGCTACACCTTC. The chain combines TRBV7-9 with TRBJ1-2; 8 bases are shared with TRBD1. There are 14 residues in the CDR3. CDR1 and CDR2 from the germline V gene are SEHNR and FQNEAQ (reference sequence). V lost 4 bases to trimming and J lost 8 bases; unmatched junction nucleotides: 9.

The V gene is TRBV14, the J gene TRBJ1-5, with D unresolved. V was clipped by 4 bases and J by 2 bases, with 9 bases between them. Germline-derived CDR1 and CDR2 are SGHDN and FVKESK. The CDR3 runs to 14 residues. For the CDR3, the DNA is TGTGCCAGCAGCCCCCACGGGGGCAATCAGCCCCAGCATTTT. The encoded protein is CASSPHGGNQPQHF.

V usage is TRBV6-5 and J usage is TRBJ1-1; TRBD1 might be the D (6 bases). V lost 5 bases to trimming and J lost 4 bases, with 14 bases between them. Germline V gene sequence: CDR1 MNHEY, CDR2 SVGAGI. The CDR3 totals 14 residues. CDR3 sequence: CASSLTGFGTEAFF. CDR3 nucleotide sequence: TGTGCCAGCAGTCTGACAGGTTTCGGCACTGAAGCTTTCTTT.

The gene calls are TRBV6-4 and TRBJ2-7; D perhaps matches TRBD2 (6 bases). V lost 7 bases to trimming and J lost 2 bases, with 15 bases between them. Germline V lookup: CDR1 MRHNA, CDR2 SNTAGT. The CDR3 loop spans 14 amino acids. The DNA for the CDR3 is TGTGCCAGCATTACCGGGACTGGAACCTACGAGCAGTACTTC. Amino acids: CASITGTGTYEQYF.